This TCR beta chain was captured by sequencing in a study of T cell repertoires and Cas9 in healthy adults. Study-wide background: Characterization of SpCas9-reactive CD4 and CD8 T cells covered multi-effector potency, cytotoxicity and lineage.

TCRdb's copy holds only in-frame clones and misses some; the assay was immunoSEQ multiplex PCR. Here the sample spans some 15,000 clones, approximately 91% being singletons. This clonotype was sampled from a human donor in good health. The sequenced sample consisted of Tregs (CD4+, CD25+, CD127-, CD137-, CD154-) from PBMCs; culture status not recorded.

In nucleotides, the CDR3 is TGTGCCAGCAGCCCCGGGCCCGTGCGAGAGCAGTACTTC. Protein sequence: CASSPGPVREQYF. The V gene is TRBV9, the J gene TRBJ2-7; unclear D gene. This CDR3 spans 13 amino acids. CDR1 is SGDLS and CDR2 is YYNGEE in the germline V gene. Trimming left V 4 bases short and J 7 bases short, with 15 bases between. Together with reference TRBV9 and TRBJ2-7, the CDR3 gives the full variable domain: DSGVTQTPKHLITATGQRVTLRCSPRSGDLSVYWYQQSLDQGLQFLIQYYNGEERAKGNILERFSAQQFPDLHSELNLSSLELGDSALYFCASSPGPVREQYFGPGTRLTVT.